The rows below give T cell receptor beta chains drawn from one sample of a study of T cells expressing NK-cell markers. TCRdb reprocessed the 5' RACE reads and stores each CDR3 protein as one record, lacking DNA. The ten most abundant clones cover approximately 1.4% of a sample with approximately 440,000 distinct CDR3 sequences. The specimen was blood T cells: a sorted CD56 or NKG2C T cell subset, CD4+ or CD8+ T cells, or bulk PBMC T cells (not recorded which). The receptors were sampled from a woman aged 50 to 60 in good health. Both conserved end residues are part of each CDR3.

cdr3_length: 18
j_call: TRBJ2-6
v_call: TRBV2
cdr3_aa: CASKRGFEGSSGANVLTF

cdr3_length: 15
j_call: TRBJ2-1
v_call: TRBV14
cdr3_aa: CASSQGELVANEQFF

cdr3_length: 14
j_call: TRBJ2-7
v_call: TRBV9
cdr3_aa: CASSVGVGGYEQYF

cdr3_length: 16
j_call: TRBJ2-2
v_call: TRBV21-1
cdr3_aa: CASSKRSEGRTGELFF

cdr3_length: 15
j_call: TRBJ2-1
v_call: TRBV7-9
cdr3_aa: CASSPGAVGYNEQFF

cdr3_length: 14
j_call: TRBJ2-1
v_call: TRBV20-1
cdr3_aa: CSASRASSYNEQFF

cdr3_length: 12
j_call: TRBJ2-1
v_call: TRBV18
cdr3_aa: CASFGTSFEQFF

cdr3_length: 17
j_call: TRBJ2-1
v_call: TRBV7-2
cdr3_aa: CASSLVPSGLTYNEQFF

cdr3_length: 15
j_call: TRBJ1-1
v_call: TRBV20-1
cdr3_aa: CSARPTGRENTEAFF

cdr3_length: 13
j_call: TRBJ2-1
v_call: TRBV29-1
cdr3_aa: CSDQISLSNEQFF

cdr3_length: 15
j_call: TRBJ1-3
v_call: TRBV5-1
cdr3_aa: CASSADGAGRNTIYF

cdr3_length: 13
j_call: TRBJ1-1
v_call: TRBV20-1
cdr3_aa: CSAAAQPSTEAFF

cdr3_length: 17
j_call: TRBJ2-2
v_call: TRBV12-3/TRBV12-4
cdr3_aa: CASQNRGMIPNTGELFF

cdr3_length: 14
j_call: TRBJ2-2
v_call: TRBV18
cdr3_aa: CASSPMKNTGELFF

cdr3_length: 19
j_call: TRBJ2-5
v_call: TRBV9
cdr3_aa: CASSPDGREGPLLGETQYF

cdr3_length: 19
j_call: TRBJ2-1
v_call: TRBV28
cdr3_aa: CASITRGLAGAGLYNEQFF

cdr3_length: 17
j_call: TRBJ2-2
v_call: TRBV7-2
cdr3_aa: CASRPPSGRSNTGELFF

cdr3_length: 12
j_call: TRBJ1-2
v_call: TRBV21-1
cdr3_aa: CASSNPVVGYTF

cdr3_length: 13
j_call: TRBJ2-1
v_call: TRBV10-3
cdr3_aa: CAASDSSHNEQFF

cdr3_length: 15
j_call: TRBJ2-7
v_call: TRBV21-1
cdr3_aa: CASKRGGQAAGEQYF

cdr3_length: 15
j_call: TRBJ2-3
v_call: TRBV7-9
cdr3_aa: CASRPGGLATDTQYF

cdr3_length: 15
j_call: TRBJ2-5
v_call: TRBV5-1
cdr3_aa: CASSLTDRVLETQYF

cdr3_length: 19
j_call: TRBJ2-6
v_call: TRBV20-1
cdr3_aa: CSARDPLAGGLSGANVLTF

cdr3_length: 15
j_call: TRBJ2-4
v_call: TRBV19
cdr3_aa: CASSMGPARGNIQYF

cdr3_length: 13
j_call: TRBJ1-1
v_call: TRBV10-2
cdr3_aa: CASSVRAGTEAFF

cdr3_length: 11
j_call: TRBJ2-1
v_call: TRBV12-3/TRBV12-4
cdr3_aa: CASSAYNEQFF

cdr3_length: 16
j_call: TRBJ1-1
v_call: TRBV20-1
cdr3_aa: CSARGGGTLRNTEAFF

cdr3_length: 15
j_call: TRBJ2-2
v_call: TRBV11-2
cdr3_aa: CASSPLMANTGELFF

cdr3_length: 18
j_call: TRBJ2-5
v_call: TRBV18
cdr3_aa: CASSPSERTSGYRRTQYF

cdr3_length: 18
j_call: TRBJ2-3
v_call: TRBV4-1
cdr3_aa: CASSQLRRGTILADTQYF

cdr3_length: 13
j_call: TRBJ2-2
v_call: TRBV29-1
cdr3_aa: CSVKLTDTGELFF

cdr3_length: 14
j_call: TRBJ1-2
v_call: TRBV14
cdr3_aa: CASSQEFTPYGYTF

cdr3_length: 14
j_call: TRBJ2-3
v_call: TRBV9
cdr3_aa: CASSVESSEDTQYF

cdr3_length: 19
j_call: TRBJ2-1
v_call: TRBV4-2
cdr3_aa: CASSHPREGGGGSYNEQFF

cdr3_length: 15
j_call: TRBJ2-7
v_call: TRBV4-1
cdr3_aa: CASRPLGRGQGEQYF

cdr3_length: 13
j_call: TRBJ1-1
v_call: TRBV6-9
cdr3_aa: CASFREENTEAFF

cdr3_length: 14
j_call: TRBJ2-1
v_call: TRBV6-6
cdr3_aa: CASTTGTAYNEQFF

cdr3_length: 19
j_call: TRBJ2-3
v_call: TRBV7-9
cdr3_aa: CASSFRGTSGRGGTDTQYF

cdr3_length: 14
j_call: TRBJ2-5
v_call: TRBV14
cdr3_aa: CASSQDWGQETQYF

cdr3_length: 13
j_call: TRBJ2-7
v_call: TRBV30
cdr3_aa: CAWSFRGGNEQYF

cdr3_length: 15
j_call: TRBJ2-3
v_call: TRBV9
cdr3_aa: CASSEKGGAVDTQYF

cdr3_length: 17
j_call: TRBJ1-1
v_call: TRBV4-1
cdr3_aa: CASSQGGRGRREVRAFF

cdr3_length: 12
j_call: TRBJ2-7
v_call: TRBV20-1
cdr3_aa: CSARRPSGEQYF

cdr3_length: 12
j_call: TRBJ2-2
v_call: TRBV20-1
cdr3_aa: CSVAAQAGELFF

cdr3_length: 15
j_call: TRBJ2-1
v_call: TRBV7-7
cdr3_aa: CASSLGPSANNEQFF

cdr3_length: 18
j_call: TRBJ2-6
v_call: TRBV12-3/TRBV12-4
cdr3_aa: CASSPPGLAGAGANVLTF

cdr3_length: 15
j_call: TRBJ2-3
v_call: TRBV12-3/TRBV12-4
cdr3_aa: CATNYPGQGLDTQYF

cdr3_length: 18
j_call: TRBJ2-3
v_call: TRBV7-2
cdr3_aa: CASSLAASGFPSTDTQYF

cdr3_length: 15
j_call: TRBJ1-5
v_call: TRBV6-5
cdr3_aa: CASSRDRGTNQPQHF

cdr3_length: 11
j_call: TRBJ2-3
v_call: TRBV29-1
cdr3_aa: CSGIQTDTQYF

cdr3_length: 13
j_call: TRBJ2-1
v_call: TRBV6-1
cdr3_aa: CAIEGVGGQEQFF